This T cell receptor (beta chain) was sequenced during a study of blood T cell repertoires in COVID-19. The table came from immunoSEQ multiplex PCR; TCRdb's copy has only in-frame clones and leaves some out. The sample lists around 290,000 clones, about 88% occurring once. From germline, CDR1 is LNHDA and CDR2 SQIVND (reference sequence). This CDR3 comprises 15 residues. J lost 5 bases, V lost 7 bases, and 13 bases had no gene match. Sequenced input: PBMCs or T cells enriched from blood (not recorded which). The chain joins TRBV19 to TRBJ1-1, with 7 bases identical to TRBD1. This TCR came from a woman aged 55-70 years in a cohort exposed to, infected with or recovered from COVID-19 (not recorded which). CDR3 region: CASTPKTTGETEAFF. In nucleotides, the CDR3 is TGTGCCAGTACTCCCAAAACTACAGGGGAAACTGAAGCTTTCTTT. The variable domain in full, completed from reference TRBV19 and TRBJ1-1, reads DGGITQSPKYLFRKEGQNVTLSCEQNLNHDAMYWYRQDPGQGLRLIYYSQIVNDFQKGDIAEGYSVSREKKESFPLTVTSAQKNPTAFYLCASTPKTTGETEAFFGQGTRLTVV.